What follows is one TCR beta chain and its context. Its antigen is currently not known. Per-nucleotide qualities are absent, and no much larger clonotype sits a single base away. The CDR3 goes from the cysteine to the phenylalanine over 15 residues. Left in the record is the CDR3 DNA by itself, 45 bases read in frame from the first base. The entry originates in a study of shared clonotypes between healthy human individuals (dated by TCRdb to between 2020 and 2021). Looking at the study overall: A couple of women and three men aged 18 to 49 years were included in the cohort. Blood TCR repertoires of five healthy adults were deeply sequenced to estimate repertoire size and the extent of clonotype sharing between individuals. Per donor, leukapheresis produced somewhere between about 0.85 and 10 billion PBMCs. Per donor, three plates each were used for CD4 naive and CD4 memory, two for CD8 naive, and one for CD8 memory. To increase sequencing depth and limit assay-specific biases, different laboratories used diverse techniques to prepare libraries and sequence TCR repertoires.

TCR CDR3 regions were amplified from genomic DNA by multiplex PCR using the deep immunoSEQ assay. Extracted genomic DNA from each cell subset was distributed evenly across all wells of several immunoSEQ 96-well plates, and each plate was treated as a replicate. For sorted subsets, each replicate PCR was loaded with 150 to 250 ng genomic DNA, equivalent to 32,000 or so T cell genomes. Purified libraries were measured with a Qubit 3.0 fluorometer, size-checked on a Bioanalyzer 2100, and measured again with the KAPA Library Quantification kit. A separate single-read 150-cycle Illumina NextSeq 550 flow cell was used to sequence each immunoSEQ 96-well plate. The paper's data handling went like this. Because the immunoSEQ output held only junctional sequences and lacked quality scores, the filtering could not match the filtering applied to full-length reads. Sequences were annotated with PyIR, a Python wrapper for IgBLAST v1.9, and V/J genes and CDR3 were assigned using IMGT germline references. Reads were removed for weak V/J assignments (E-value above 1e-6), missing CDR3, stop codons, out-of-frame junctions, or ambiguous translated residues. A V3J clonotype was defined by an identical inferred V gene, J gene, and CDR3 amino acid sequence. The percentage overlap between two repertoires was calculated by dividing the number of shared unique clonotypes by the size of the smaller repertoire. Three approaches were used to assess repertoire richness: RTK rarefaction, the Chao1 estimator, and Recon v2.1 estimates of unobserved clonotypes. Generation probabilities were computed with OLGA for all TCRbeta clonotypes obtained by the gDNA method from several donors. TCRdb obtained this table from immuneACCESS and retained in-frame rearrangements with V and J assigned. These tables miss some clones; where compared with another copy, unresolved V genes account for less than half of the shortfall, and the remainder is unexplained. V, J and clone size are those of that table, while D and trimming were read from the DNA. The sample table shows over 95,000 clones, and about 63% are seen once. The top ten clonotypes cover roughly 24% of the sample.

The study at large found these results: Compared with non-shared clonotypes, the clonotypes found in all four sorted-subset donors had higher generation probabilities. Larger estimated clonotype richness was generally found for naive subsets than for memory subsets. Because the study included a small number of donors, the genetic and exposure-history diversity represented was limited. Only blood was sampled, and tissue TCR repertoires likely differ from those in blood. Incomplete sequencing was indicated by rarefaction of sorted-subset datasets, despite the large sequencing depth. Pairwise subsampling indicated that sequencing depth was expected to affect the degree of clonotype sharing among donors. Sharing across four donors was observed for around 4.8% of naive CD4, 3.5% of naive CD8, around 2.5% of memory CD4, and around 0.42% of memory CD8 clonotypes.

The donors were healthy, HIV-negative adults with no recently reported acute infections or vaccinations. Every donor was a Caucasian adult residing in Nashville, Tennessee, USA. The CD8 memory samples were a combination of magnetically selected CD45RO+ cells and CCR7-negative CD45RA+ effector memory (TemRA) cells. Blood was obtained by leukapheresis, after which PBMCs were separated by Ficoll-Histopaque density gradient centrifugation and cryopreserved in liquid nitrogen vapor phase. Analytical flow cytometry was used to check the purity and quantity of every magnetically sorted T cell population. Each sorted fraction had its genomic DNA isolated and then quantified by UV absorbance on a Nanodrop 2000c.

The TCR comes from a woman in her 30s in good health. The source material was memory CD8+ T cells sorted from blood. According to the study, the label for this sample's cell subset or site signals: CD45RO+ cells pooled with CCR7-negative TemRA cells. The V gene is TRBV21-1 and the J gene is TRBJ1-2. TRBV21-1 is noted as a pseudogene. The CDR3 has the sequence CASSKEPKAPWGYTF. In nucleotides, the sequence is TGTGCCAGCAGCAAGGAACCCAAGGCCCCCTGGGGCTACACCTTC.